Below are 13 T cell receptor beta chains sequenced from a single sample in a study of a mutant IDH1 vaccine in newly diagnosed glioma. Indicated time point: week 11, during vaccination. Mutant IDH1 20-mer peptide, at 300 ug, made up each vaccine dose, with topical imiquimod. For these TCRs, the target antigens are not known. TCRdb's table, derived via immunoSEQ multiplex PCR, lists solely in-frame clones and lacks some. The table shows 50,000 to 65,000 clones, with approximately 88% occurring only once. Sequencing used PBMCs, obtained from a glioma patient whose treatment included an IDH1 peptide vaccine. Receptors originate from a woman between 45 and 65 years old with glioma.

V usage is TRBV10-3 and J usage is TRBJ2-7; 10 nucleotides match TRBD1. CDR1 and CDR2 (germline): ENHRY, SYGVKD. The length of the CDR3 is 14 residues. With 5 bases clipped from V and 7 bases from J, the junction kept 8 bases outside the gene matches. The DNA for the CDR3 is TGTGCCATCAGTAAGGGACAGGGGACAGGGGAGCAGTACTTC. It is translated as CAISKGQGTGEQYF.

This clone was counted a single time. The chain carries TRBV4-1 and TRBJ1-3; no definite D call. Germline V gene sequence: CDR1 MGHRA, CDR2 YSYEKL. Trimming removed 0 bases from V and 0 bases from J, with 12 bases in between. CDR3 size: 17 residues. This chain's CDR3 is CASSQENRYSSGNTIYF. CDR3 nucleotide sequence: TGCGCCAGCAGCCAAGAGAACAGATACAGCTCTGGAAACACCATATATTTT.

In the case of this clone: The sample has other DNA sequences that encode this CDR3 too. The chain joins TRBV27 to TRBJ1-2; no firm D call. Trimming took 2 bases from V and 4 from J, leaving 11 bases between them. Germline CDR1 reads MNHEY; CDR2 reads SMNVEV (reference sequence). The CDR3 runs to 14 residues. The CDR3 DNA is TGTGCCAGCAGTTTACACAGTAAAGGCTATGGCTACACCTTC. The encoded protein is CASSLHSKGYGYTF.

The rearrangement uses TRBV19 and TRBJ1-5; no firm D call. The CDR3 extends over 15 amino acids. The V end was cut by 1 base, the J end by 4 bases, with 11 bases between. In germline, CDR1 is LNHDA, CDR2 SQIVND (reference sequence). The CDR3 loop reads CASSIGAPLNQPQHF. The CDR3, as DNA: TGTGCCAGTAGTATAGGGGCCCCTTTGAATCAGCCCCAGCATTTT.

The chain has TRBV6-5 and TRBJ1-2, with 7 positions matching TRBD1. Germline CDR1 reads MNHEY; CDR2 reads SVGAGI. The CDR3 totals 15 residues. J gave up 8 bases and V 5 bases, and 14 bases lay outside the gene matches. For the CDR3, the DNA is TGTGCCAGCAGTAAGGACAGGCTCCACGGGAGCGGCTACACCTTC. This sequence encodes CASSKDRLHGSGYTF.

The chain uses TRBV5-8 and TRBJ1-5, with 7 bases that match TRBD1. Unmatched junction bases numbered 4, after V lost 0 bases and J lost 10 bases. CDR3 size: 13 residues. Per germline, CDR1 SGHTS and CDR2 YDEGEE. CDR3 nucleotide sequence: TGTGCCAGCAGCTTGGACAGGGGTTTTCCCCAGCATTTT. Its translation: CASSLDRGFPQHF.

The chain combines TRBV5-4 with TRBJ1-2, with TRBD1 matching 7 bases. V was clipped by 3 bases and J by 0 bases; unmatched bases: 11. Germline V gene sequence: CDR1 SGHNT, CDR2 YYREEE (reference sequence). The CDR3 is 17 residues long. The CDR3 nucleotides read TGTGCCAGCAGCTCGAAGACAGGGCGGGAAGCTAACTATGGCTACACCTTC. Its protein product is CASSSKTGREANYGYTF.

J is TRBJ2-2 and V is TRBV4-3; 11 bases agree with TRBD2. The V gene's germline CDR1 is LGHNA and CDR2 YSLEER. The CDR3 runs to 19 residues. The trim removed 0 bases at V and 4 bases at J, leaving 10 bases unmatched. DNA of the CDR3: TGCGCCAGCAGCCAAGATAGTCTAGCGGGGGGCCTCCTCACCGGGGAGCTGTTTTTT. It yields the protein CASSQDSLAGGLLTGELFF.

The chain is built from TRBV9 and TRBJ1-5, with 8 bases identical to TRBD1. Germline V CDR1 and CDR2: SGDLS, YYNGEE. J gave up 11 bases and V 4 bases, and 11 bases lay outside the gene matches. This CDR3 has 14 amino acids. The CDR3, as DNA: TGTGCCAGCAGCCCACAACCGACAGGGGAAGCCCAGCATTTT. Translated, it gives CASSPQPTGEAQHF.

The rearrangement joins TRBV5-6 to TRBJ1-6; TRBD1 aligns across 7 bases. CDR3 length equals 15 residues. The V gene end was trimmed by 4 bases and the J gene end by 5 bases; junction bases not matched to a gene: 6. From germline, CDR1 is SGHDT and CDR2 YYEEEE. Here the CDR3 reads CASSRQGVDNSPLHF. The CDR3 DNA reads as TGTGCCAGCAGCCGACAGGGAGTGGATAATTCACCCCTCCACTTT.

The chain has TRBV9 and TRBJ2-2; TRBD2 matches 11 bases. Per germline, CDR1 SGDLS and CDR2 YYNGEE. With 3 bases clipped from V and 5 bases from J, the junction kept 3 bases outside the gene matches. The CDR3 has 15 residues. CDR3 amino acids: CASSDLAGGTGELFF. The DNA for the CDR3 is TGTGCCAGCAGCGATTTAGCGGGGGGGACCGGGGAGCTGTTTTTT.

The rearrangement joins TRBV12-5 to TRBJ2-3; D is uncertain. Germline V gene lookup returns CDR1 LGHNT and CDR2 FRNRAP. The CDR3 sequence is 17 residues long. The V end was cut by 2 bases, the J end by 2 bases, with 17 bases between. The CDR3 DNA reads TGTGCTAGTGGTTTGTCTCCCGACGGAGACTTCACAGATACGCAGTATTTT. Amino acid sequence: CASGLSPDGDFTDTQYF.

The chain is built from TRBV13 and TRBJ2-7, with a tentative D call TRBD1 (7 bases). The CDR3 totals 14 residues. Between the trimmed V and J ends, which lost 5 bases and 3 bases, there was a span of 14 bases. The germline gives CDR1 PRHDT, CDR2 FYEKMQ (reference sequence). CDR3 bases: TGTGCCAGCAGCACGCGGGACAGATTCTACGAGCAGTACTTC. Protein product: CASSTRDRFYEQYF. Complete variable domain (other parts from reference TRBV13 and TRBJ2-7): AAGVIQSPRHLIKEKRETATLKCYPIPRHDTVYWYQQGPGQDPQFLISFYEKMQSDKGSIPDRFSAQQFSDYHSELNMSSLELGDSALYFCASSTRDRFYEQYFGPGTRLTVT.